This TCR beta chain was captured in a study of T-cell reconstitution after alpha-beta-depleted transplantation in children. V was pared by 1 base and J by 3 bases, with 4 bases of the junction left unmatched. This CDR3 region has 16 residues. Germline V gives CDR1 KGHSH, CDR2 LQKENI. This clonotype turned up a few times. For TCRbeta, the library was prepared with unique molecular identifiers. Via MiXCR, TCRdb re-called the PCR reads, giving one row per CDR3 protein. The repertoire holds approximately 350,000 distinct CDR3 sequences, with approximately 12% as singletons. The specimen was PBMCs, collected from the stem cell graft. V and J are TRBV18 and TRBJ2-1; 9 bases match TRBD2. This TCR was recovered from a human donor who donated a stem cell graft to a child with Fanconi anemia. The CDR3 is CASSPRASGDYNEQFF. Here the CDR3 DNA reads TGTGCCAGCTCACCACGGGCTAGCGGGGACTACAATGAGCAGTTCTTC.